One sample yielded the 10 T cell receptor beta chains listed below, sequenced in a study of shared clonotypes between healthy human individuals. Only in-frame clones appear in the TCRdb table, and some are missing; sequencing was by immunoSEQ multiplex PCR. The sample shows 2 million to 3 million clones, roughly 93% of them seen only once. The specimen sequenced was naive CD4+ T cells from PBMCs. As to subset: CD45RA+ positively selected. The receptor set was obtained from a young man in good health. Some clones in this sample may be carry-over from other donors' samples.

The genes are TRBV7-6 and TRBJ2-3; D is possibly TRBD2 (6 bases). Germline V gives CDR1 SGHVS, CDR2 FNYEAQ. The length of the CDR3 is 16 residues. Between the trimmed V and J ends, which lost 5 bases and 6 bases, there was a span of 21 bases. The CDR3 sequence is CASSQGPPSRGDTQYF. The CDR3 DNA reads TGTGCCAGCAGCCAGGGACCTCCCTCACGGGGGGATACGCAGTATTTT.

This chain connects TRBV28 to TRBJ1-1; the match to TRBD1 covers 9 bases. The CDR3 covers 15 residues. Germline trimming cut 7 bases from V and 4 bases from J; bases unmatched to any gene: 10. Germline V gives CDR1 MDHEN, CDR2 SYDVKM. CDR3 protein: CASITIGQGLTEAFF. In nucleotides, the CDR3 is TGTGCCAGCATTACAATCGGACAGGGGCTCACTGAAGCTTTCTTT.

The chain carries TRBV7-2 and TRBJ1-1, with unresolved D. CDR3 length: 16 residues. Looked up from germline, CDR1 is SGHTA and CDR2 is FQGNSA. V dropped 2 bases and J dropped 6 bases, with 19 bases sitting between them. CDR3 residues: CASSLLTPRSGSEAFF. The CDR3 region has the DNA TGTGCCAGCAGCTTACTAACGCCAAGGAGCGGGTCTGAAGCTTTCTTT.

J is TRBJ2-1 and V is TRBV27; 12 nucleotides line up with TRBD2. Germline V CDR1 and CDR2: MNHEY, SMNVEV (reference sequence). Trimming at V came to 6 bases and at J to 8 bases, leaving 11 bases not matched to a gene. The CDR3 loop spans 16 amino acids. The CDR3 loop reads CASRRAPSGRGDEQFF. The CDR3 DNA reads TGTGCCAGCAGACGCGCCCCTAGCGGGAGGGGAGATGAGCAGTTCTTC.

For the CDR3, the DNA is TGCGCCAGCAGCCACGGACAGGTGCTTAATGAAAAACTGTTTTTT. Its protein is CASSHGQVLNEKLFF. The rearrangement links TRBV4-3 to TRBJ1-4; 7 bases are a match to TRBD1. CDR1 and CDR2 from the germline V gene are LGHNA and YSLEER. The CDR3 is 15 residues long. After removal of 3 bases from V and 4 bases from J, the junction contained 5 bases not matched to a gene.

The chain couples TRBV30 to TRBJ1-2; D unclear. The length of the CDR3 is 12 residues. The V end was cut by 2 bases, the J end by 7 bases, with 11 bases between. Looked up from germline, CDR1 is GTSNPN and CDR2 is SVGIG (reference sequence). CDR3 region: CAWSPPKGGYTF. The CDR3 DNA is TGTGCCTGGAGTCCCCCGAAGGGTGGCTACACCTTC.

The V and J genes are TRBV4-1 and TRBJ1-1; D is perhaps TRBD1 (6 bases). The V end was cut by 4 bases, the J end by 10 bases, with 25 bases between. The CDR3 spans 16 residues. CDR1 is MGHRA and CDR2 is YSYEKL in the germline V gene. CDR3 in amino acids: CASSRPNRRDTSRAFF. The CDR3 DNA reads TGCGCCAGCAGCCGCCCAAATCGCCGGGACACTTCTCGAGCTTTCTTT.

The chain carries TRBV29-1 and TRBJ2-4; perhaps TRBD2 as D (5 bases). This CDR3 is built from 14 residues. Germline CDR1 reads SQVTM; CDR2 reads ANQGSEA. V was shortened by 6 bases and J by 0 bases, with 12 bases between the two germline ends. CDR3 bases: TGCAGCGTCGATGGACTGACAGCCAAAAACATTCAGTACTTC. Translated, it gives CSVDGLTAKNIQYF.

The rearrangement uses TRBV5-4 and TRBJ2-2; no firm D call. The V gene's germline CDR1 is SGHNT and CDR2 YYREEE (reference sequence). Trimming pared 4 bases from V and 1 base from J, leaving 14 bases between. CDR3 length: 16 residues. CDR3 in amino acids: CASSGRVTQNTGELFF. As DNA, the CDR3 is TGTGCCAGCAGCGGACGCGTTACACAGAACACCGGGGAGCTGTTTTTT. The entire variable domain, with the rest obtained from reference TRBV5-4 and TRBJ2-2, is as follows: ETGVTQSPTHLIKTRGQQVTLRCSSQSGHNTVSWYQQALGQGPQFIFQYYREEENGRGNFPPRFSGLQFPNYSSELNVNALELDDSALYLCASSGRVTQNTGELFFGEGSRLTVL.

This rearrangement joins TRBV6-6 to TRBJ1-2; D possibly corresponds to TRBD1 (5 bases). Germline V CDR1 and CDR2: MNHNY, SVGAGI (reference sequence). The CDR3 runs 13 residues. Trimming removed 5 bases at V and 4 bases at J, with 11 bases between. CDR3 residues: CASSQDMIYGYTF. As DNA, the CDR3 is TGTGCCAGCAGTCAGGACATGATCTATGGCTACACCTTC.